This TCR beta chain is from a study of CD8+ T cells in alopecia areata. Once RNA had been extracted, it was reverse transcribed into cDNA to act as the sequencing template. Only in-frame clones appear in the TCRdb table, and some are missing; sequencing was by immunoSEQ multiplex PCR. The sample has some 110,000 clones, roughly 68% seen once. Germline V lookup: CDR1 GTSNPN, CDR2 SVGIG (reference sequence). This CDR3 is built from 13 residues. V was trimmed by 0 bases and J by 4 bases, leaving 9 bases between them. Concerning this clone: The same CDR3 can be traced to other DNA sequences in this sample.

This clonotype was sampled from a human donor in good health. This chain links TRBV30 with TRBJ1-1, with D possibly TRBD1 on 6 matching bases. The sequenced sample was CD4+ T cells sorted from blood. The CDR3: CAWSVRGGTEAFF. The CDR3 DNA reads as TGTGCCTGGAGTGTACGAGGGGGCACTGAAGCTTTCTTT.